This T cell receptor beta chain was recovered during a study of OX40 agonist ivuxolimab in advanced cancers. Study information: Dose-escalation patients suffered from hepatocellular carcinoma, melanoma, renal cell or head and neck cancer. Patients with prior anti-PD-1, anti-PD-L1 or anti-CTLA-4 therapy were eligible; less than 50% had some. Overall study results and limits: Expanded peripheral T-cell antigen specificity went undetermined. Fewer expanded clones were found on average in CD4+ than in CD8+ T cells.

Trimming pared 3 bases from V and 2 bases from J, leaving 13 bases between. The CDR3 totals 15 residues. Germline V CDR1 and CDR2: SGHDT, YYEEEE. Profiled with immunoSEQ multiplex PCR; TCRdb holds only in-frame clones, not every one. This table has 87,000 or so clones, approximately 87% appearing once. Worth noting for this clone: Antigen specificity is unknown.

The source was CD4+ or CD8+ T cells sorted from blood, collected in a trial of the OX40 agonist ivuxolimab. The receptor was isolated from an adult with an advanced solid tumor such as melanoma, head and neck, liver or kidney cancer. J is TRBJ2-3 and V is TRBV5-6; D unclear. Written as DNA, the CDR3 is TGTGCCAGCAGCTCTGACAATTGGGACACAGATACGCAGTATTTT. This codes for CASSSDNWDTDTQYF.